This T cell receptor beta chain was captured in a study of Ad26.COV2.S vaccination and SARS-CoV-2 variants. About the research overall: Doses of Ad26.COV2.S were injected into muscle once or twice, 56 days apart.

The repertoire was sequenced with immunoSEQ multiplex PCR; TCRdb's copy has only in-frame clones and lacks some. The sample consists of hundreds of thousands of clones, about nine tenths of them appearing once. CDR1 is SQVTM and CDR2 is ANQGSEA in the germline V gene. The CDR3 totals 15 residues. Trimming removed 3 bases at V and 8 bases at J, with 22 bases between. Sample treatment: some 20 received Ad26.COV2.S at low or high dose, single or two shots; several received placebo; per-sample allocation not given. The study sampled participants on day 63 after the first vaccine or placebo injection. The chain couples TRBV29-1 to TRBJ1-2; D unresolved. The clonotype was recovered from a person between 18 and 65 years old who received the Ad26.COV2.S COVID-19 vaccine or a placebo. Sequenced material: peripheral blood, taken in a trial of Ad26.COV2.S vaccine versus placebo. The CDR3, as DNA: TGCAGCGTTGATCAATTAAGGGAATTTGGAGTAGGCTACACCTTC. Its translation is CSVDQLREFGVGYTF.